These 27 T cell receptor beta chains share one sample of origin, sequenced in a study of liver allograft versus peripheral blood T cells. Across the whole study: Graft-liver T cell receptor repertoires were compared against recipient peripheral blood repertoires.

TCRdb ran MiXCR on the reads and lists one entry per CDR3 protein. The sample has about 880 distinct CDR3 sequences, about 17% seen once. The origin of the receptors is a human patient who had a liver transplant. Some T cells may have originated in the graft donor.

This clonotype was seen more than once but under ten times. J is TRBJ1-5 and V is TRBV7-9; D call uncertain. The length of the CDR3 is 14 residues. CDR1 and CDR2 from the germline V gene are SEHNR and FQNEAQ (reference sequence). Trimming left V 1 base short and J 2 bases short, with 6 bases between. The DNA for the CDR3 is TGTGCCAGCAGCTTAGGCTTCGGCAATCAGCCCCAGCATTTT. It translates to CASSLGFGNQPQHF.

By sample share, this clonotype is large. The chain employs TRBV7-9 and TRBJ1-1; the D gene is possibly TRBD1 (5 bases). Germline values: CDR1 SEHNR, CDR2 FQNEAQ (reference sequence). The CDR3 extends over 14 amino acids. Trimming left V 5 bases short and J 3 bases short, with 13 bases between. This chain's CDR3 is CASSRGHRYTEAFF. CDR3 DNA sequence: TGTGCCAGCAGCCGTGGACACCGGTACACTGAAGCTTTCTTT.

This chain connects TRBV29-1 to TRBJ2-7; D remains ambiguous. The germline V gene has CDR1 SQVTM and CDR2 ANQGSEA. V shed 3 bases and J shed 6 bases, with 9 bases lying between them. This CDR3 contains 11 residues. The CDR3 is CSVDLGFEQYF. The CDR3 nucleotides read TGCAGCGTTGATCTGGGGTTCGAGCAGTACTTC.

In its sample, this clonotype is medium-sized. The V and J genes are TRBV14 and TRBJ1-1, with D possibly matching TRBD1 (5 bases). The CDR3 has 14 residues. Germline V lookup: CDR1 SGHDN, CDR2 FVKESK. V gave up 4 bases and J gave up 6 bases, with 15 bases separating them. The CDR3 DNA sequence: TGTGCCAGCAGCCCTATCCAGGGATTCCCTGAAGCTTTCTTT. This codes for CASSPIQGFPEAFF.

The V call is TRBV2, the J call TRBJ1-5; D gene unclear. The germline V gene has CDR1 SNHLY and CDR2 FYNNEI. V lost 1 base and J lost 2, with 6 bases in between. The CDR3 is 14 amino acids. This chain's CDR3 is CASSEVGGNQPQHF. The CDR3 DNA sequence: TGTGCCAGCAGTGAAGTCGGCGGCAATCAGCCCCAGCATTTT.

This clonotype is large in the sample. The V and J genes are TRBV7-2 and TRBJ2-7; 10 bases are a match to TRBD2. V was pared by 2 bases and J by 4 bases, with 2 bases of the junction left unmatched. Germline V gene sequence: CDR1 SGHTA, CDR2 FQGNSA. CDR3 length equals 14 residues. The CDR3 loop is CASSLLAGVYEQYF. The CDR3 DNA reads TGTGCCAGCAGCTTACTAGCGGGGGTGTACGAGCAGTACTTC. Full variable domain (rest looked up from reference TRBV7-2 and TRBJ2-7): GAGVSQSPSNKVTEKGKDVELRCDPISGHTALYWYRQSLGQGLEFLIYFQGNSAPDKSGLPSDRFSAERTGGSVSTLTIQRTQQEDSAVYLCASSLLAGVYEQYFGPGTRLTVT.

The chain is built from TRBV20-1 and TRBJ1-6; possible D gene TRBD1, 6 bases. V gave up 0 bases and J gave up 10 bases, with 25 bases separating them. Germline CDR1 and CDR2: DFQATT and SNEGSKA (reference sequence). CDR3 size: 18 residues. The CDR3 bases are TGCAGTGCTAGAGATAGGTGGGAACAGGGAGGATCGTACTCACCCCTCCACTTT. It yields the protein CSARDRWEQGGSYSPLHF.

This clonotype was found once. Only one base separates this from a far larger clonotype, so it likely reflects a read error. The J gene is TRBJ1-1, the V gene TRBV10-3, with TRBD1 as a possible D gene (5 bases). The germline V and J ends were trimmed by 5 bases and 0 bases, with 13 bases remaining between them. This CDR3 has 15 residues. Germline assignment: CDR1 ENHRY and CDR2 SYGVKD. The CDR3 region has the DNA TGTGCCATCAGTCCCCCAGGCAGGGTGAACACTGAAGCTTTCTTT. This codes for CAISPPGRVNTEAFF.

This clonotype counts as medium-sized (0.01 to 0.1%). This sequence joins TRBV28 and TRBJ1-2, with 7 bases matching TRBD1. The CDR3 has 14 amino acids. The ends lost 3 bases at V and 6 bases at J; junction bases unmatched: 7. Germline-derived CDR1 and CDR2 are MDHEN and SYDVKM. For the CDR3, the DNA is TGTGCCAGCAGTTTGACAGGGCGGGTCCATGGCTACACCTTC. It encodes CASSLTGRVHGYTF.

A few counts support this clonotype. The chain recombines TRBV2 with TRBJ1-2; D unclear. The ends were cut back, 9 bases at V and 5 bases at J, with 13 bases in the middle. Germline V lookup: CDR1 SNHLY, CDR2 FYNNEI. This CDR3 comprises 12 residues. In DNA, the CDR3 is TGTGCCAGGGGTCGGGAAAGATATGGCTACACCTTC. It yields the protein CARGRERYGYTF.

In regard to this clonotype: A far larger clone is only one base removed, so a read error is likely. The chain has TRBV6-1 and TRBJ1-5; D is ambiguous. The germline V gene encodes CDR1 MNHNS and CDR2 SASEGT. This CDR3 has 14 residues. Trimming cost V 5 bases and J 5 bases, with 13 bases left between them. DNA for the CDR3: TGTGCCAGCAGTTACTCGTGCGGGTATCAGCCCCAGCATTTT. It is translated as CASSYSCGYQPQHF.

In its sample, this clonotype ranks as medium-sized. The CDR3 coding sequence is TGTGCCTGGAGTATACGGGAAAAACTGTTTTTT. This sequence encodes CAWSIREKLFF. The gene calls are TRBV30 and TRBJ1-4; D call uncertain. This CDR3 region has 11 residues. V shed 2 bases and J shed 8 bases, with 6 bases lying between them. Germline V gene lookup returns CDR1 GTSNPN and CDR2 SVGIG (reference sequence). The variable domain in full, with the rest retrieved from reference TRBV30 and TRBJ1-4, is SQTIHQWPATLVQPVGSPLSLECTVEGTSNPNLYWYRQAAGRGLQLLFYSVGIGQISSEVPQNLSASRPQDRQFILSSKKLLLSDSGFYLCAWSIREKLFFGSGTQLSVL.

This clonotype is termed large. The chain recombines TRBV29-1 with TRBJ2-7, with D perhaps matching TRBD1 (6 bases). This CDR3 region has 13 residues. Trimming removed 6 bases at V and 2 bases at J, with 14 bases between. CDR1 and CDR2 (germline): SQVTM, ANQGSEA. The chain's CDR3 is CSVEAGAAYEQYF. In DNA, the CDR3 is TGCAGCGTGGAGGCAGGGGCGGCCTACGAGCAGTACTTC.

This clonotype is labeled large. The CDR3 DNA is TGTGCCAGCAGTTTCCCAAGCCGGAACACTGAAGCTTTCTTT. Translated, it gives CASSFPSRNTEAFF. The chain uses TRBV28 and TRBJ1-1; D is unclear. The CDR3 sequence is 14 residues long. Germline V gives CDR1 MDHEN, CDR2 SYDVKM. Trimming stripped 3 bases from V and 1 base from J, with 9 bases between.

V and J are TRBV7-3 and TRBJ1-1; D gene unclear. The CDR3 is 15 amino acids. V shed 1 base and J shed 0 bases, with 9 bases lying between them. The germline V gene has CDR1 SGHTA and CDR2 FQGTGA. The CDR3 protein is CASSLNPGMNTEAFF. DNA of the CDR3: TGTGCCAGCAGCTTAAATCCGGGGATGAACACTGAAGCTTTCTTT.

This chain uses TRBV6-2 or TRBV6-3 with TRBJ1-5, with 9 bases that match TRBD1. The CDR3 is made up of 16 amino acids. After removal of 5 bases from V and 1 base from J, the junction contained 6 bases not matched to a gene. CDR1 is MNHEY and CDR2 is SVGEGT in the germline V gene. CDR3 sequence (DNA): TGTGCCAGCAGTCCCTGGACAGGGGTGAGCAATCAGCCCCAGCATTTT. It translates to CASSPWTGVSNQPQHF.

The chain employs TRBV9 and TRBJ1-6; weak D call: TRBD1 (6 bases). V dropped 2 bases and J dropped 2 bases, with 8 bases sitting between them. This CDR3 comprises 15 residues. The germline V gene has CDR1 SGDLS and CDR2 YYNGEE. In DNA form, the CDR3 reads TGTGCCAGCAGCGTCGGGACACCCTATAATTCACCCCTCCACTTT. It specifies CASSVGTPYNSPLHF.

Within the sample, this clonotype is medium-sized (0.01 to 0.1%). This CDR3 is CATSGGAGNEQFF. CDR3 nucleotide sequence: TGTGCCACCTCCGGGGGGGCCGGGAATGAGCAGTTCTTC. This chain links TRBV10-3 with TRBJ2-1, with 8 bases identical to TRBD2. With 10 bases clipped from V and 7 bases from J, the junction kept 9 bases outside the gene matches. Germline CDR1 reads ENHRY; CDR2 reads SYGVKD. This CDR3 is built from 13 residues.

The gene calls are TRBV29-1 and TRBJ1-2, with a tentative D call TRBD1 (6 bases). The CDR3 runs 11 residues. Germline V gene lookup returns CDR1 SQVTM and CDR2 ANQGSEA. The V end lost 6 bases, the J end lost 8 bases, and 13 bases lay between the germline ends. This chain's CDR3 is CSVEAGAGYTF. CDR3 coding DNA: TGCAGCGTGGAGGCAGGGGCGGGCTACACCTTC. The full variable domain, rest sourced from reference TRBV29-1 and TRBJ1-2, is SAVISQKPSRDICQRGTSLTIQCQVDSQVTMMFWYRQQPGQSLTLIATANQGSEATYESGFVIDKFPISRPNLTFSTLTVSNMSPEDSSIYLCSVEAGAGYTFGSGTRLTVV.

This clonotype rates as large. The J gene is TRBJ1-5, the V gene TRBV6-5; perhaps TRBD1 as D (6 bases). V lost 5 bases to trimming and J lost 6 bases, with 14 bases between them. Germline CDR1 reads MNHEY; CDR2 reads SVGAGI. This CDR3 region has 14 residues. CDR3 region: CASSEAGGSQPQHF. The CDR3 region has the DNA TGTGCCAGCAGTGAAGCGGGGGGCAGTCAGCCCCAGCATTTT.

In its sample, this clonotype ranks as medium-sized. J is TRBJ1-2 and V is TRBV30, with 7 bases matching TRBD1. This CDR3 spans 14 amino acids. V lost 2 bases, J lost 4 bases, and 7 bases stayed unmatched. CDR1 GTSNPN and CDR2 SVGIG come from the germline V gene (reference sequence). The chain's CDR3 is CAWSPPGTVYGYTF. CDR3 nucleotides: TGTGCCTGGAGTCCTCCCGGGACAGTCTATGGCTACACCTTC.

This clonotype is large. This chain links TRBV6-5 with TRBJ2-7; 7 nucleotides agree with TRBD2. The ends lost 5 bases at V and 7 bases at J; junction bases unmatched: 14. Germline values: CDR1 MNHEY, CDR2 SVGAGI. This CDR3 has 15 amino acids. CDR3 in DNA: TGTGCCAGCAGTCAAGGGGCTAGCGGATTGTGGGAGCAGTACTTC. Translating it yields CASSQGASGLWEQYF.

Points on this clonotype: The junction does not match germline at one end; this may be a read error. The V gene is TRBV25-1, the J gene TRBJ1-2; tentative D call: TRBD1 (5 bases). The length of the CDR3 is 12 residues. Germline CDR1 is MGHDK and CDR2 is SYGVNS. The CDR3 loop reads CASSEYQGGHTF. The CDR3 nucleotides are TGTGCCAGCAGTGAATATCAGGGTGGCCACACCTTC.

In its sample, this clonotype ranks as large. The V gene is TRBV7-2, the J gene TRBJ2-7; 10 nucleotides align to TRBD1. Unmatched junction bases numbered 3, after V lost 3 bases and J lost 4 bases. The germline CDR1 and CDR2 sequences are SGHTA and FQGNSA. The CDR3 runs to 14 residues. The CDR3 nucleotides are TGTGCCAGCAGCTTCGACAGGGGGCTATACGAGCAGTACTTC. Residues: CASSFDRGLYEQYF.

This clonotype occurred a few times. Here the CDR3 DNA reads TGTGCCAGCAGTGTAGGGACTAGCGAGCAGTACTTC. Its protein is CASSVGTSEQYF. V is TRBV28 and J is TRBJ2-7; 8 nucleotides agree with TRBD2. This CDR3 spans 12 amino acids. V gave up 5 bases and J gave up 6 bases; unmatched junction bases: 3. Germline V gives CDR1 MDHEN, CDR2 SYDVKM.

By sample share, this clonotype is large. V is TRBV24-1 and J is TRBJ2-2, with TRBD1 matching 7 bases. Trimming cost V 0 bases and J 6 bases; bases outside gene matches: 0. CDR1 and CDR2 from the germline V gene are KGHDR and SFDVKD. The CDR3 totals 14 residues. CDR3 nucleotides: TGTGCCACCAGTGATTTGACAGGGGCCGGGGAGCTGTTTTTT. It is translated as CATSDLTGAGELFF.

This chain joins TRBV20-1 and TRBJ2-3; possible D gene TRBD1, 5 bases. The CDR3 is 13 residues long. Germline V CDR1 and CDR2: DFQATT, SNEGSKA (reference sequence). With 6 bases removed from V and 5 bases from J, the gap between germline ends came to 15 bases. The chain's CDR3 is CSAGSRVGDTQYF. The CDR3 coding sequence is TGCAGTGCCGGGTCCAGGGTTGGAGATACGCAGTATTTT.